This T cell receptor beta chain emerged from a study of shared clonotypes between healthy human individuals. Study-level findings and limits: It was only blood that was sampled, and tissue repertoires likely differ.

Of note for this clone: Its specificity is not known.

Original methodology: From ImmunoSEQ came sequences covering only the junction and carrying no quality scores, so filtering differed. Only in-frame clones appear in the TCRdb table, and some are missing; sequencing was by immunoSEQ multiplex PCR. V and J calls and clone size follow that table, whereas D and trimming were derived from the DNA. The repertoire includes a few million clones, more than 80% of them detected once, and around 0.14% sits in the top ten. The J segment lost 3 bases and the V segment lost 2 bases, leaving 4 bases of the junction unmatched. Germline V gene sequence: CDR1 SGDLS, CDR2 YYNGEE. The CDR3 covers 14 residues.

This chain uses TRBV9 with TRBJ1-1; TRBD1 matches at 7 bases. Material for sequencing was naive CD4+ T cells sorted from blood. Subset described: CD45RA+ positively selected. The sequence was obtained from a man between 18 and 35 years old in good health. CDR3 DNA: TGTGCCAGCAGCGTGGGGACAGCCGACACTGAAGCTTTCTTT. Protein sequence: CASSVGTADTEAFF.